The 10 T cell receptor beta chains given below trace back to one sample, sequenced in a study of blood T cell repertoires in COVID-19. Some clones are missing from TCRdb's copy, which holds only in-frame ones; the method was immunoSEQ multiplex PCR. The repertoire holds 12,000 or so clones, about 88% seen once, with around 13% in the top ten. Material for sequencing was peripheral blood. All receptors derive from a man between 65 and 85 years old with active COVID-19.

This clone appeared a single time. The J gene is TRBJ1-3, the V gene TRBV19; D remains ambiguous. V lost 4 bases and J 0 bases, leaving 13 bases between the germline ends. The CDR3 consists of 16 residues. CDR1 and CDR2 (germline): LNHDA, SQIVND (reference sequence). The DNA of the CDR3 is TGTGCCAGTAGTACCTTTAGTGCAGGCTCTGGAAACACCATATATTTT. This sequence encodes CASSTFSAGSGNTIYF.

DNA of the CDR3: TGTGCCAGCAGCTCTAAGACAGAGAACACTGAAGCTTTCTTT. Amino acids: CASSSKTENTEAFF. The chain links TRBV11-2 to TRBJ1-1, with D perhaps matching TRBD1 (5 bases). The CDR3 is made up of 14 amino acids. Germline CDR1 reads SGHAT; CDR2 reads FQNNGV. Trimming left V 4 bases short and J 1 base short, with 10 bases between.

The chain uses TRBV5-1 and TRBJ1-2; no reliable D call. Trimming stripped 0 bases from V and 7 bases from J, with 10 bases between. Germline V lookup: CDR1 SGHRS, CDR2 YFSETQ. The CDR3 runs to 13 residues. The CDR3 reads CASSLELGRGYTF. CDR3 in DNA: TGCGCCAGCAGCTTGGAGCTCGGTCGTGGCTACACCTTC.

This sequence joins TRBV9 and TRBJ1-1; possible D gene TRBD1, 5 bases. V dropped 0 bases and J dropped 4 bases, with 10 bases sitting between them. The CDR3 covers 14 residues. Germline lookup yields CDR1 SGDLS and CDR2 YYNGEE. The CDR3 nucleotides are TGTGCCAGCAGCGTAGCAGTTCAGGGCACTGAAGCTTTCTTT. Residues: CASSVAVQGTEAFF.

This sequence joins TRBV24-1 and TRBJ2-3; 7 nucleotides line up with TRBD1. This CDR3 spans 17 amino acids. Trimming removed 4 bases from V and 2 bases from J; junction bases left unmatched: 11. The V gene's germline CDR1 is KGHDR and CDR2 SFDVKD. The CDR3 is CATSERGRGLYTDTQYF. CDR3 DNA: TGTGCCACCAGTGAAAGGGGGCGAGGACTTTACACAGATACGCAGTATTTT.

The chain uses TRBV9 and TRBJ2-3; 7 bases are a match to TRBD2. This CDR3 has 16 residues. V shed 0 bases and J 0 bases; nucleotides not matched to a gene: 4. The germline V gene encodes CDR1 SGDLS and CDR2 YYNGEE. As DNA, the CDR3 is TGTGCCAGCAGCGTAGCGGGAGCGGGGAGCACAGATACGCAGTATTTT. Translation gives CASSVAGAGSTDTQYF.

The chain has TRBV18 and TRBJ2-7, with 8 positions matching TRBD1. Trimming took 2 bases from V and 3 from J; bases not matched to a gene: 6. Germline values: CDR1 KGHSH, CDR2 LQKENI. The CDR3 is 15 amino acids. CDR3 protein: CASSPDSGTGYEQYF. CDR3 in DNA: TGTGCCAGCTCACCAGACTCCGGGACAGGCTACGAGCAGTACTTC. The variable domain in full, with the rest retrieved from reference TRBV18 and TRBJ2-7, is NAGVMQNPRHLVRRRGQEARLRCSPMKGHSHVYWYRQLPEEGLKFMVYLQKENIIDESGMPKERFSAEFPKEGPSILRIQQVVRGDSAAYFCASSPDSGTGYEQYFGPGTRLTVT.

CDR3 protein: CASSSRQGKNGELFF. The CDR3 nucleotides are TGTGCCAGCAGTTCCCGCCAGGGGAAGAACGGGGAGCTGTTTTTT. The V call is TRBV27, the J call TRBJ2-2; the D gene is possibly TRBD1 (6 bases). The germline CDR1 and CDR2 sequences are MNHEY and SMNVEV (reference sequence). This CDR3 region has 15 residues. V was clipped by 4 bases and J by 7 bases, with 16 bases between them.

This chain links TRBV5-1 with TRBJ1-2; 9 bases line up with TRBD1. The ends lost 4 bases at V and 3 bases at J; junction bases unmatched: 4. CDR3 length: 14 residues. Germline V gene sequence: CDR1 SGHRS, CDR2 YFSETQ. The CDR3 coding sequence is TGCGCCAGCAGCCCTACAGGGGGCGACTATGGCTACACCTTC. Protein product: CASSPTGGDYGYTF.

This chain connects TRBV11-2 to TRBJ2-2; D might be TRBD1 (6 bases). This CDR3 is built from 15 residues. The V end was cut by 4 bases, the J end by 6 bases, with 15 bases between. The germline gives CDR1 SGHAT, CDR2 FQNNGV. This CDR3 reads CASSSGHRESGELFF. The CDR3 DNA is TGTGCCAGCAGCTCGGGACACCGTGAGTCCGGGGAGCTGTTTTTT.